This T cell receptor beta chain stems from a study of technical replicates of blood from a few donors. Germline lookup yields CDR1 KGHSH and CDR2 LQKENI. The length of the CDR3 is 15 residues. Trimming stripped 3 bases from V and 0 bases from J, with 11 bases between. Data came from immunoSEQ multiplex PCR; TCRdb stores just in-frame clones and leaves some out. The sample carries about 76,000 clones, 86% recorded once. This TCR came from a human donor in good health. Some clones in this sample may be carry-over from other donors' samples. The material sequenced was PBMCs. The chain links TRBV18 to TRBJ1-1, with D unclear. CDR3 amino acids: CASSPSGGVNTEAFF. CDR3 nucleotide sequence: TGTGCCAGCTCACCGTCCGGCGGAGTGAACACTGAAGCTTTCTTT.